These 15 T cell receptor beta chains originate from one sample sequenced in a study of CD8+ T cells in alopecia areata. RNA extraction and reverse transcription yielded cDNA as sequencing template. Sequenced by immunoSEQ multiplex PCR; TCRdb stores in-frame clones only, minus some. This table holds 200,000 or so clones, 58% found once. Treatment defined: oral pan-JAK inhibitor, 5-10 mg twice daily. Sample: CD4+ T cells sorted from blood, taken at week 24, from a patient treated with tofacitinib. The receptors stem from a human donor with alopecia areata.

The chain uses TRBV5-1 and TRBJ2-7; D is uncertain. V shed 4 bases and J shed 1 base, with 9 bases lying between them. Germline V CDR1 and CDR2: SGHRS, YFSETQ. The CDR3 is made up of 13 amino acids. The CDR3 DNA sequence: TGCGCCAGCAGCCCGACCGTATCCTACGAGCAGTACTTC. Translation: CASSPTVSYEQYF.

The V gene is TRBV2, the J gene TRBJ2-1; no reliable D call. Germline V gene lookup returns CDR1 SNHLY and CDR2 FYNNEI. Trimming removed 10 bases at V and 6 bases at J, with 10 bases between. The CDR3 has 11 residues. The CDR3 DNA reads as TGTGCCACAGGCAAAGGCAATGAGCAGTTCTTC. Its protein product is CATGKGNEQFF.

As DNA, the CDR3 is TGTGCCAGCAGTCATCGAATAAACAGGGGTGAGACCCAGTACTTC. It yields the protein CASSHRINRGETQYF. The V gene is TRBV27, the J gene TRBJ2-5, with TRBD1 matching 7 bases. This CDR3 contains 15 residues. Germline V gene lookup returns CDR1 MNHEY and CDR2 SMNVEV (reference sequence). The V segment lost 5 bases and the J segment 5 bases; nucleotides outside the gene matches: 11.

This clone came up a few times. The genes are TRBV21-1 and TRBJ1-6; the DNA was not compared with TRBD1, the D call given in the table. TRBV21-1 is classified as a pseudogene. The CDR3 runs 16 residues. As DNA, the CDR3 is TGTGCCAGCAATGACGTTTCCACAGGGGGCAATTCACCCCTCCACTTT. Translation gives CASNDVSTGGNSPLHF.

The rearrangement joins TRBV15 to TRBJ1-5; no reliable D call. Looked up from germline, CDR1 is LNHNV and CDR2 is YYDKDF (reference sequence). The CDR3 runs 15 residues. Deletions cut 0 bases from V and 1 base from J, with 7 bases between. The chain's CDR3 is CATSRDGRSNQPQHF. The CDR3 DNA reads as TGTGCCACCAGCAGAGACGGCAGAAGCAATCAGCCCCAGCATTTT.

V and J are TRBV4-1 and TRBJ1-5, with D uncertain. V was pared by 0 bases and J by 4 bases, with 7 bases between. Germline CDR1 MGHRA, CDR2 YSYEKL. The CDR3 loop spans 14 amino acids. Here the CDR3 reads CASSQDPVNQPQHF. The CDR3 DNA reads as TGCGCCAGCAGCCAAGACCCAGTAAATCAGCCCCAGCATTTT.

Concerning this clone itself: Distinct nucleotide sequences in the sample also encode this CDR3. The CDR3 region is CSVAQETQYF. The DNA of the CDR3 is TGCAGCGTTGCCCAAGAGACCCAGTACTTC. The rearrangement joins TRBV29-1 to TRBJ2-5; D is unresolved. This CDR3 has 10 residues. V was trimmed by 4 bases and J by 1 base, leaving 1 base between them. From germline, CDR1 is SQVTM and CDR2 ANQGSEA. The full variable domain, its missing parts supplied by reference TRBV29-1 and TRBJ2-5, is SAVISQKPSRDICQRGTSLTIQCQVDSQVTMMFWYRQQPGQSLTLIATANQGSEATYESGFVIDKFPISRPNLTFSTLTVSNMSPEDSSIYLCSVAQETQYFGPGTRLLVL.

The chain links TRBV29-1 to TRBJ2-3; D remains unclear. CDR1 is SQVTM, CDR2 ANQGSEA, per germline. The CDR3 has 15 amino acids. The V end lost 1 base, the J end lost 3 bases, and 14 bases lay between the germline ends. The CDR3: CSVEGVGPNTDTQYF. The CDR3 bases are TGCAGCGTTGAAGGGGTAGGACCGAATACAGATACGCAGTATTTT.

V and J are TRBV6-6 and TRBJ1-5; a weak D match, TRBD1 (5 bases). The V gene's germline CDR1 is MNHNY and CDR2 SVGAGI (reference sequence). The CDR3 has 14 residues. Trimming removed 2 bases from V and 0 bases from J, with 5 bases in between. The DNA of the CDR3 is TGTGCCAGCAGTTACGGGGGTAGCAATCAGCCCCAGCATTTT. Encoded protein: CASSYGGSNQPQHF.

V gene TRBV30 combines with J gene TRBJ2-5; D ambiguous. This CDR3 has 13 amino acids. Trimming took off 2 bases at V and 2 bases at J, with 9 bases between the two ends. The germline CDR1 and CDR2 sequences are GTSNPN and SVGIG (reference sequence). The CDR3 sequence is CAWSRTDQETQYF. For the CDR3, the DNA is TGTGCCTGGAGTCGGACGGATCAAGAGACCCAGTACTTC.

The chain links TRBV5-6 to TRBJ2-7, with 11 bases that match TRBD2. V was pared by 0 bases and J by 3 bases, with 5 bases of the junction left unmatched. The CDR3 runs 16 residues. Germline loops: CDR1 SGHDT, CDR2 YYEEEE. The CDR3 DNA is TGTGCCAGCAGCTTGGGGGCCGGGACTAGCGGCTACGAGCAGTACTTC. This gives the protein CASSLGAGTSGYEQYF.

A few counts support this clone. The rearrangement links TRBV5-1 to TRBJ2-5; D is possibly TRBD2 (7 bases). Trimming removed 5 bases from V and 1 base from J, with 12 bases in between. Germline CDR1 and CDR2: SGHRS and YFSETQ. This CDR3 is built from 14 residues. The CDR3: CASRQGTTQETQYF. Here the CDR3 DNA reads TGCGCCAGCAGGCAGGGGACTACCCAAGAGACCCAGTACTTC.

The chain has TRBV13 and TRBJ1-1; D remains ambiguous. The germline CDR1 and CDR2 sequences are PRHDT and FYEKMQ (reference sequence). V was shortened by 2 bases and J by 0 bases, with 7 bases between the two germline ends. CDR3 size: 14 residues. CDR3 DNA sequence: TGTGCCAGCAGCTTACTACGGGTGAACACTGAAGCTTTCTTT. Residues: CASSLLRVNTEAFF.

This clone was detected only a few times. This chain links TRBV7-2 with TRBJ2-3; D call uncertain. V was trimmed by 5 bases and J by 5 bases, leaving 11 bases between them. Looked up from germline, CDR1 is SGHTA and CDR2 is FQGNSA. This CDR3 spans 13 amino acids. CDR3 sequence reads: CASSPNLGDTQYF. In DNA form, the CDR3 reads TGTGCCAGCAGCCCAAACCTAGGAGATACGCAGTATTTT.

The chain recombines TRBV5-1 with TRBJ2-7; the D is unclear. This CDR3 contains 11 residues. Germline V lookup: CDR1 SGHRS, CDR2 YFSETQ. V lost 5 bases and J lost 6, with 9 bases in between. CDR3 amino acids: CASRQEGEQYF. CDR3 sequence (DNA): TGCGCCAGCAGGCAGGAAGGCGAGCAGTACTTC.